Each of the 29 T cell receptor beta chains below was sequenced from the same sample in a study of shared clonotypes between healthy human individuals. Naive CD8 cells lacked CD45RO, underwent positive selection for CCR7 and left out terminally differentiated effector memory CD45RA+ cells. Data came from immunoSEQ multiplex PCR; TCRdb stores just in-frame clones and leaves some out. The sample lists more than 2 million clones, 90% to 95% seen once, with 1.5% to 2% in the top ten. The material sequenced was naive CD8+ T cells from PBMCs. These receptors originate from a man between 18 and 35 years old in good health. Some clones in this sample may be carry-over from other donors' samples.

In DNA, the CDR3 is TGTGCCAGCAGCCCAGGCTTGGGGGGCCCTAGTGAAGCTTTCTTT. Protein: CASSPGLGGPSEAFF. The chain links TRBV7-6 to TRBJ1-1; D is perhaps TRBD1 (6 bases). The germline CDR1 and CDR2 sequences are SGHVS and FNYEAQ. Trimming removed 5 bases at V and 7 bases at J, with 20 bases between. The CDR3 is 15 residues long.

On this clone: Other nucleotide sequences in the sample specify the same CDR3. The DNA of the CDR3 is TGTGCCTGGTCCGAAAATGAGCAGTTCTTC. Protein: CAWSENEQFF. The rearrangement uses TRBV30 and TRBJ2-1; no clear D gene. V dropped 5 bases and J dropped 7 bases, with 6 bases sitting between them. This CDR3 has 10 amino acids. Per the germline V gene, CDR1 is GTSNPN and CDR2 is SVGIG (reference sequence). The variable domain in full, with the rest retrieved from reference TRBV30 and TRBJ2-1, is SQTIHQWPATLVQPVGSPLSLECTVEGTSNPNLYWYRQAAGRGLQLLFYSVGIGQISSEVPQNLSASRPQDRQFILSSKKLLLSDSGFYLCAWSENEQFFGPGTRLTVL.

The gene calls are TRBV27 and TRBJ1-4; 7 positions match TRBD1. The germline V gene has CDR1 MNHEY and CDR2 SMNVEV (reference sequence). This CDR3 comprises 14 residues. V trimming: 1 base; J trimming: 8 bases; junction bases outside the gene matches: 4. The chain's CDR3 is CASSLLRGHEKLFF. Here the CDR3 DNA reads TGTGCCAGCAGTTTATTGAGGGGGCACGAAAAACTGTTTTTT.

This clone occurred once. This chain connects TRBV14 to TRBJ2-7; D is ambiguous. The CDR3 is 15 residues long. CDR1 and CDR2 from the germline V gene are SGHDN and FVKESK. V lost 4 bases and J lost 0, with 13 bases in between. CDR3 nucleotides: TGTGCCAGCAGCCTCCGGTCGGCGTTCTCCTACGAGCAGTACTTC. This codes for CASSLRSAFSYEQYF.

This chain joins TRBV7-2 and TRBJ1-6; tentative D call: TRBD1 (6 bases). The CDR3 runs to 12 residues. The germline gives CDR1 SGHTA, CDR2 FQGNSA. The V and J ends lost 0 bases and 16 bases respectively, with 10 bases between them. Here the CDR3 reads CASSLADRKLHF. The CDR3 DNA reads TGTGCCAGCAGCTTAGCGGACAGAAAGCTCCACTTT.

This sequence joins TRBV12-5 and TRBJ2-7, with D perhaps assigned TRBD1 or TRBD2 (5 bases each). Germline CDR1 is LGHNT and CDR2 is FRNRAP. The V end lost 2 bases, the J end lost 1 base, and 12 bases lay between the germline ends. The CDR3 loop spans 15 amino acids. The CDR3 DNA reads as TGTGCTAGTGGTTTGCCATGGGACGGATCCTACGAGCAGTACTTC. Protein sequence: CASGLPWDGSYEQYF.

This chain uses TRBV29-1 with TRBJ2-1; D remains unclear. The CDR3 spans 14 residues. Trimming cost V 4 bases and J 2 bases, with 12 bases left between them. In germline, CDR1 is SQVTM, CDR2 ANQGSEA. DNA of the CDR3: TGCAGCGTTGTGTCGTCATTCCCCTACAATGAGCAGTTCTTC. Its translation: CSVVSSFPYNEQFF.

The chain links TRBV5-6 to TRBJ2-7; weak D call: TRBD1 (5 bases). Germline V gives CDR1 SGHDT, CDR2 YYEEEE. Trimming cost V 0 bases and J 5 bases, with 12 bases left between them. The CDR3 covers 14 residues. CDR3 in amino acids: CASSLANRLDEQYF. As DNA, the CDR3 is TGTGCCAGCAGCTTGGCAAACAGGCTCGACGAGCAGTACTTC.

This chain joins TRBV27 and TRBJ1-1, with a possible D match to TRBD1 (6 bases). This CDR3 region has 15 residues. Trimming removed 6 bases from V and 6 bases from J, with 20 bases in between. Per the germline V gene, CDR1 is MNHEY and CDR2 is SMNVEV (reference sequence). CDR3 amino acids: CASSPNGGGYAEAFF. The CDR3 nucleotides read TGTGCCAGCAGCCCCAACGGAGGGGGGTACGCTGAAGCTTTCTTT.

V is TRBV28 and J is TRBJ2-7; TRBD1 agrees at 7 bases. This CDR3 contains 13 residues. Germline CDR1 and CDR2: MDHEN and SYDVKM. V trimming: 2 bases; J trimming: 6 bases; junction bases outside the gene matches: 4. The CDR3 sequence is CASSLGAGGEQYF. The CDR3 DNA is TGTGCCAGCAGTTTAGGGGCAGGGGGCGAGCAGTACTTC.

CDR3 in amino acids: CASSFWPTDTQYF. The CDR3 DNA follows: TGTGCCAGCAGCTTTTGGCCCACAGATACGCAGTATTTT. The chain joins TRBV5-6 to TRBJ2-3; D remains unclear. Germline CDR1 is SGHDT and CDR2 is YYEEEE. V was cut by 2 bases and J by 2 bases, with 6 bases left in between. This CDR3 is 13 amino acids long.

The chain couples TRBV12-5 to TRBJ2-7; TRBD2 is a possible D gene (6 bases). Germline V gene lookup returns CDR1 LGHNT and CDR2 FRNRAP. The V end was cut by 7 bases, the J end by 4 bases, with 11 bases between. The length of the CDR3 is 12 residues. CDR3 in DNA: TGTGCTAGTGTGGTCGGGGGATACGAGCAGTACTTC. Its translation: CASVVGGYEQYF.

The rearrangement uses TRBV27 and TRBJ2-3, with a possible D match to TRBD2 (6 bases). Deletions cut 2 bases from V and 1 base from J, with 13 bases between. This CDR3 spans 16 amino acids. The germline CDR1 and CDR2 sequences are MNHEY and SMNVEV (reference sequence). The chain's CDR3 is CASSLRLVSGTDTQYF. Here the CDR3 DNA reads TGTGCCAGCAGTTTACGACTAGTCTCGGGCACAGATACGCAGTATTTT.

This clone was seen only once. The chain employs TRBV7-3 and TRBJ2-7; TRBD1 might be the D (5 bases). The CDR3 runs 15 residues. V was shortened by 6 bases and J by 2 bases, with 17 bases between the two germline ends. In germline, CDR1 is SGHTA, CDR2 FQGTGA. The CDR3 loop is CASSPNPDRAYEQYF. As DNA, the CDR3 is TGTGCCAGCAGTCCTAATCCAGACAGAGCCTACGAGCAGTACTTC.

This clone came up once. The rearrangement joins TRBV7-6 to TRBJ2-7; 11 nucleotides match TRBD2. CDR1 is SGHVS, CDR2 FNYEAQ, per germline. V was pared by 5 bases and J by 2 bases, with 8 bases of the junction left unmatched. The length of the CDR3 is 16 residues. CDR3 region: CASSQELAGDPYEQYF. In nucleotides, the CDR3 is TGTGCCAGCAGCCAAGAACTAGCGGGGGACCCCTACGAGCAGTACTTC.

In regard to this clone: The sample has other DNA sequences that encode this CDR3 too. The chain links TRBV6-5 to TRBJ1-5, with unresolved D. Germline CDR1 reads MNHEY; CDR2 reads SVGAGI. The ends were cut back, 0 bases at V and 2 bases at J, with 8 bases in the middle. The CDR3 runs to 15 residues. The CDR3 bases are TGTGCCAGCAGTTACTCGTCCGGGGGCAATCAGCCCCAGCATTTT. Protein sequence: CASSYSSGGNQPQHF.

V is TRBV4-3 and J is TRBJ2-7; D possibly corresponds to TRBD2 (5 bases). The CDR3 runs to 19 residues. Germline V gene lookup returns CDR1 LGHNA and CDR2 YSLEER. V was shortened by 1 base and J by 6 bases, with 28 bases between the two germline ends. In DNA form, the CDR3 reads TGCGCCAGCAGCCAAGGTCTTTCCCCAAAACGAGGGAGAGACGGCGAGCAGTACTTC. This sequence encodes CASSQGLSPKRGRDGEQYF.

With respect to this clone: Other DNA sequences from this sample encode an identical CDR3 as well. The CDR3: CASSLGLASYEQYF. The CDR3 region has the DNA TGTGCCAGCAGCTTAGGGCTAGCGTCTTACGAGCAGTACTTC. This chain joins TRBV7-9 and TRBJ2-7; possibly TRBD2 for D (6 bases). This CDR3 contains 14 residues. Germline V gene sequence: CDR1 SEHNR, CDR2 FQNEAQ (reference sequence). The V and J ends lost 1 base and 4 bases respectively, with 11 bases between them. Based on the CDR3 plus reference TRBV7-9 and TRBJ2-7, the full variable domain is DTGVSQNPRHKITKRGQNVTFRCDPISEHNRLYWYRQTLGQGPEFLTYFQNEAQLEKSRLLSDRFSAERPKGSFSTLEIQRTEQGDSAMYLCASSLGLASYEQYFGPGTRLTVT.

The chain couples TRBV7-8 to TRBJ2-7, with 7 positions matching TRBD1. The germline V gene has CDR1 SGHVS and CDR2 FQNEAQ. With 5 bases clipped from V and 3 bases from J, the junction kept 7 bases outside the gene matches. The CDR3 sequence is 14 residues long. For the CDR3, the DNA is TGTGCCAGCAGCGGACAGGCCGGCGGCTACGAGCAGTACTTC. Amino acid sequence: CASSGQAGGYEQYF.

This chain uses TRBV28 with TRBJ1-5; D is unclear. Germline assignment: CDR1 MDHEN and CDR2 SYDVKM. V lost 7 bases to trimming and J lost 3 bases, with 22 bases between them. The CDR3 contains 17 residues. In nucleotides, the CDR3 is TGTGCCAGCATTGGGATGACGTCGGCTTTATTCAATCAGCCCCAGCATTTT. This encodes CASIGMTSALFNQPQHF.

The chain combines TRBV7-9 with TRBJ1-3; D gene ambiguous. CDR3 size: 15 residues. Germline V gives CDR1 SEHNR, CDR2 FQNEAQ (reference sequence). Trimming took off 5 bases at V and 2 bases at J, with 13 bases between the two ends. In DNA form, the CDR3 reads TGTGCCAGCAGCCCCCCGGCAGCAGCTGGAAACACCATATATTTT. This gives the protein CASSPPAAAGNTIYF.

The genes are TRBV27 and TRBJ2-2, with D possibly matching TRBD2 (5 bases). Germline CDR1 reads MNHEY; CDR2 reads SMNVEV (reference sequence). CDR3 length: 16 amino acids. V gave up 2 bases and J gave up 7 bases, with 17 bases separating them. This chain's CDR3 is CASSLGRGWESGELFF. The CDR3 region has the DNA TGTGCCAGCAGTTTAGGACGGGGATGGGAGAGCGGGGAGCTGTTTTTT.

The chain employs TRBV4-2 and TRBJ1-5; 11 nucleotides line up with TRBD1. The V segment lost 0 bases and the J segment 8 bases; nucleotides outside the gene matches: 9. In germline, CDR1 is LGHNA, CDR2 YNFKEQ. The CDR3 runs 17 residues. This chain's CDR3 is CASSQDLTGQGVEPQHF. The CDR3 DNA is TGTGCCAGCAGCCAAGATCTTACGGGACAGGGGGTTGAGCCCCAGCATTTT.

The rearrangement uses TRBV6-6 and TRBJ2-1, with 8 bases identical to TRBD2. The J segment lost 8 bases and the V segment lost 6 bases, leaving 12 bases of the junction unmatched. Germline CDR1 MNHNY, CDR2 SVGAGI (reference sequence). There are 15 residues in the CDR3. The CDR3 sequence is CASRPFAGGSDEQFF. As DNA, the CDR3 is TGTGCCAGCAGACCCTTTGCGGGAGGCTCGGATGAGCAGTTCTTC.

The rearrangement uses TRBV9 and TRBJ2-7; the D call may be TRBD1 or TRBD2 (5 bases each). The CDR3 spans 15 residues. Trimming removed 3 bases at V and 5 bases at J, with 18 bases between. Looked up from germline, CDR1 is SGDLS and CDR2 is YYNGEE. The chain's CDR3 is CASSGGTVLPDEQYF. The CDR3 DNA is TGTGCCAGCAGCGGGGGGACCGTTTTACCGGACGAGCAGTACTTC.

This chain connects TRBV28 to TRBJ1-2; a weak D match, TRBD1 (6 bases). CDR1 and CDR2 from the germline V gene are MDHEN and SYDVKM. This CDR3 spans 15 amino acids. Trimming cost V 7 bases and J 2 bases, with 17 bases left between them. CDR3 loop: CASTPDRFINYGYTF. The CDR3 DNA sequence: TGTGCCAGCACCCCGGACAGATTCATCAACTATGGCTACACCTTC.

The V and J genes are TRBV4-3 and TRBJ2-7; D tentatively reads TRBD1 or TRBD2 (6 bases each). The CDR3 sequence is 14 residues long. Germline values: CDR1 LGHNA, CDR2 YSLEER. V lost 1 base and J 11 bases, leaving 18 bases between the germline ends. The DNA of the CDR3 is TGCGCCAGCAGCCAAGCTCGGGGTGGGGGGCGTGAGTACTTC. It translates to CASSQARGGGREYF.

The J gene is TRBJ2-7, the V gene TRBV27; TRBD2 aligns across 7 bases. Unmatched junction bases numbered 4, after V lost 5 bases and J lost 6 bases. Germline V gene sequence: CDR1 MNHEY, CDR2 SMNVEV (reference sequence). The CDR3 consists of 12 residues. CDR3 coding DNA: TGTGCCAGCAGTCCCCGACTAGCCGAGCAGTACTTC. It specifies CASSPRLAEQYF.

This sequence joins TRBV9 and TRBJ2-7, with 7 bases that match TRBD2. Germline-derived CDR1 and CDR2 are SGDLS and YYNGEE. Trimming at V came to 0 bases and at J to 3 bases, leaving 12 bases not matched to a gene. This CDR3 is 17 amino acids long. The CDR3, as DNA: TGTGCCAGCAGCGTAGGTAGCGGGTCATCGTTCCGCTACGAGCAGTACTTC. This encodes CASSVGSGSSFRYEQYF.